This T cell receptor (beta chain) was obtained from a study of shared clonotypes between healthy human individuals. Looking at the study overall: The donor pool was made up of two women and three men aged 18 to 49. The study's findings and limits: Lower generation probabilities were found for non-shared clonotypes than for those shared by all four donors. The diversity represented, both genetic and in exposure history, was limited by few donors. Apart from blood, nothing was sampled; tissue repertoires likely differ.

The assay was immunoSEQ multiplex PCR, and TCRdb's table has in-frame clones only and misses some. The sample lists hundreds of thousands of clones; 90% to 95% were seen once. Naive CD8 cells lacked CD45RO and underwent positive selection for CCR7, leaving out terminally differentiated effector memory CD45RA+ cells. As regards this clone: Its specificity is unknown.

V lost 2 bases to trimming and J lost 4 bases, with 15 bases between them. Germline CDR1 and CDR2: MNHNY and SVGAGI (reference sequence). This CDR3 is built from 16 residues. Sequences were obtained from naive CD8+ T cells sorted from blood. The chain carries TRBV6-6 and TRBJ1-5, with D possibly matching TRBD1 (5 bases). The source of this sequence is a man under 40 in good health. DNA for the CDR3: TGTGCCAGCAGTTACCCGGGGGACGTTTCGAATCAGCCCCAGCATTTT. Translating gives CASSYPGDVSNQPQHF.